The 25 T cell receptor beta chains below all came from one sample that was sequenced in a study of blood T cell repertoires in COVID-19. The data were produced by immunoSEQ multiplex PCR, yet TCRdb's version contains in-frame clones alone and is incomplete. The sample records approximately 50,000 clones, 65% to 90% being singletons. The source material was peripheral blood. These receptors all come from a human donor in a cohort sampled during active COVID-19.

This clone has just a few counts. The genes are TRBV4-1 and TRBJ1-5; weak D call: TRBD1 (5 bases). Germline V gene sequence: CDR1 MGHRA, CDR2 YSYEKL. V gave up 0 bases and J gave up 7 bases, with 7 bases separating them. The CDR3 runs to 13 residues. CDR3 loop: CASSQESGQPQHF. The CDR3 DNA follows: TGCGCCAGCAGCCAAGAGTCAGGGCAGCCCCAGCATTTT.

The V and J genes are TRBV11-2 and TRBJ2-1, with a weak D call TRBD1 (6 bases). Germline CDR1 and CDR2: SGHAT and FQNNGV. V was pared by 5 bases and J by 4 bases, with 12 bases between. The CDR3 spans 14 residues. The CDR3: CASSPPGQYNEQFF. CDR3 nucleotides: TGTGCCAGCAGCCCTCCCGGACAGTACAATGAGCAGTTCTTC. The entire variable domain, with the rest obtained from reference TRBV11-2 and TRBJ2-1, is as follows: EAGVAQSPRYKIIEKRQSVAFWCNPISGHATLYWYQQILGQGPKLLIQFQNNGVVDDSQLPKDRFSAERLKGVDSTLKIQPAKLEDSAVYLCASSPPGQYNEQFFGPGTRLTVL.

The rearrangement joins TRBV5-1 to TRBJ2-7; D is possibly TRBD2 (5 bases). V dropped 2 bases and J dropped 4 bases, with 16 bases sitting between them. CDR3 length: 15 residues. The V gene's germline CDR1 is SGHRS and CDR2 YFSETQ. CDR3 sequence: CASSFGSARVYEQYF. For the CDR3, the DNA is TGCGCCAGCAGCTTTGGCAGCGCGAGGGTATACGAGCAGTACTTC.

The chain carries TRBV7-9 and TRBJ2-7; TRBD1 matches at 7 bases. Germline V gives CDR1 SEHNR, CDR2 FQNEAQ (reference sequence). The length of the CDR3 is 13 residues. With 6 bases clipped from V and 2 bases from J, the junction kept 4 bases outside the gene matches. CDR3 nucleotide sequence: TGTGCCAGCAGTACGGACAGGACCTACGAGCAGTACTTC. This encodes CASSTDRTYEQYF.

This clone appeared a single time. Here the CDR3 reads CASSPQSAQGNTEAFF. Written as DNA, the CDR3 is TGTGCCAGCTCACCACAGAGCGCCCAGGGGAACACTGAAGCTTTCTTT. The genes are TRBV18 and TRBJ1-1, with D possibly being TRBD1 (5 bases). The CDR3 has 16 amino acids. V shed 1 base and J shed 1 base, with 13 bases lying between them. Looked up from germline, CDR1 is KGHSH and CDR2 is LQKENI.

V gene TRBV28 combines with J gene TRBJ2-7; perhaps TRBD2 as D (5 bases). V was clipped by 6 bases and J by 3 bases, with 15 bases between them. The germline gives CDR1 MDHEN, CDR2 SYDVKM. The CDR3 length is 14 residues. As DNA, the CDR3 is TGTGCCAGCAGCTCAATGGACTCGCGCTACGAGCAGTACTTC. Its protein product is CASSSMDSRYEQYF. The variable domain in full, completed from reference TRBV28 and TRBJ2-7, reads DVKVTQSSRYLVKRTGEKVFLECVQDMDHENMFWYRQDPGLGLRLIYFSYDVKMKEKGDIPEGYSVSREKKERFSLILESASTNQTSMYLCASSSMDSRYEQYFGPGTRLTVT.

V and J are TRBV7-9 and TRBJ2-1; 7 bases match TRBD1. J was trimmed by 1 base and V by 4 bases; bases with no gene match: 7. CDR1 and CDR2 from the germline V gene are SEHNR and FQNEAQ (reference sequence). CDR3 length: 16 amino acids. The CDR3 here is CASSSPDRVSYNEQFF. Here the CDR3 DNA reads TGTGCCAGCAGCTCGCCTGACAGGGTATCCTACAATGAGCAGTTCTTC.

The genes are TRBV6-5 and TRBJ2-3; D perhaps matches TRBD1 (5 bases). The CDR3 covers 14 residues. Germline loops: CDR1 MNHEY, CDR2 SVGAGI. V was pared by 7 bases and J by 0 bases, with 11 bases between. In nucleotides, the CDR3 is TGTGCCAGCAAGGAAGGACATAGCACAGATACGCAGTATTTT. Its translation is CASKEGHSTDTQYF.

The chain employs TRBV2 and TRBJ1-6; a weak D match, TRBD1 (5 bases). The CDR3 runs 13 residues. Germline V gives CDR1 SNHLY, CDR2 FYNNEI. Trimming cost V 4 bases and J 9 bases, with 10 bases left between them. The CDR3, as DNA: TGTGCCAGCAGTGCAGGGATACGTTCACCCCTCCACTTT. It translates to CASSAGIRSPLHF.

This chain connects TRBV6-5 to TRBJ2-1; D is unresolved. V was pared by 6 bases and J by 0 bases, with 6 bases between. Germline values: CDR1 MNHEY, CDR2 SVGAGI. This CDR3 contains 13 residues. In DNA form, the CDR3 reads TGTGCCAGCAGGCCAGGCTCCTACAATGAGCAGTTCTTC. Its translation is CASRPGSYNEQFF.

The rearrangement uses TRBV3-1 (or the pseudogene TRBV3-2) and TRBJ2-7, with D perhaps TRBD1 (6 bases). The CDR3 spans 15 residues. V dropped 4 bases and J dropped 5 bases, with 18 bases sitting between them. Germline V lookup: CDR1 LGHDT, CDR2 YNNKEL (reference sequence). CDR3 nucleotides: TGTGCCAGCAGCCGCCCTTCACAGGGAATCCACGAGCAGTACTTC. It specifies CASSRPSQGIHEQYF.

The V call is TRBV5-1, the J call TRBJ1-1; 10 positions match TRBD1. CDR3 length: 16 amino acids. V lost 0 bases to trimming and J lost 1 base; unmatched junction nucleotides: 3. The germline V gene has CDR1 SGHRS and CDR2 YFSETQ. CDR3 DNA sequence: TGCGCCAGCAGCTTGGCCCGGACAGGGGGGAACACTGAAGCTTTCTTT. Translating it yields CASSLARTGGNTEAFF.

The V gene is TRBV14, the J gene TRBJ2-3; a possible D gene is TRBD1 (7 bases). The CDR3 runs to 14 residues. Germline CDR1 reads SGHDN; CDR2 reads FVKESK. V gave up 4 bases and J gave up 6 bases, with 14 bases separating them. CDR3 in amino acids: CASSPYRGLDTQYF. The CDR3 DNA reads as TGTGCCAGCAGCCCGTACAGGGGACTGGATACGCAGTATTTT.

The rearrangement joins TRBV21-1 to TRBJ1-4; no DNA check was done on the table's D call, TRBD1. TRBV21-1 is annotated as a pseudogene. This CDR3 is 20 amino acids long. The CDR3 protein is CASSKGQGRGEGRTNEKLFF. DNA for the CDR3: TGTGCCAGCAGCAAAGGGCAGGGCAGGGGGGAAGGGCGAACTAATGAAAAACTGTTTTTT.

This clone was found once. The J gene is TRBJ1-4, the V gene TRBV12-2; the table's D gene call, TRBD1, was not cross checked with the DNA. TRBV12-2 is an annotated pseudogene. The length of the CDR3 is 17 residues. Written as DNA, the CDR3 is TGTGCAAGTCGCTCGGGGACAGAAGCTCCGAAGAATGAAAAACTGTTTTTT. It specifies CASRSGTEAPKNEKLFF.

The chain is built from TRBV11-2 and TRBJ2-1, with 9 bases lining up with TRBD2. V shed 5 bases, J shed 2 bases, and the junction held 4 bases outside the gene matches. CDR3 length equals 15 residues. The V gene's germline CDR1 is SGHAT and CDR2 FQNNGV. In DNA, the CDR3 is TGTGCCAGCAGCATGACTAGCGGAACCTACAATGAGCAGTTCTTC. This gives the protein CASSMTSGTYNEQFF.

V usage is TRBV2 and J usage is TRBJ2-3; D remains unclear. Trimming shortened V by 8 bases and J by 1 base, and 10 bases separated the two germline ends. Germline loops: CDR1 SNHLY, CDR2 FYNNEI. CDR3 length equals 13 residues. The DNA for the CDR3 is TGTGCCAGCGCCGATCGGGGCACAGATACGCAGTATTTT. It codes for CASADRGTDTQYF. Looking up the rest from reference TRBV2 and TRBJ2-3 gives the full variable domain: EPEVTQTPSHQVTQMGQEVILRCVPISNHLYFYWYRQILGQKVEFLVSFYNNEISEKSEIFDDQFSVERPDGSNFTLKIRSTKLEDSAMYFCASADRGTDTQYFGPGTRLTVL.

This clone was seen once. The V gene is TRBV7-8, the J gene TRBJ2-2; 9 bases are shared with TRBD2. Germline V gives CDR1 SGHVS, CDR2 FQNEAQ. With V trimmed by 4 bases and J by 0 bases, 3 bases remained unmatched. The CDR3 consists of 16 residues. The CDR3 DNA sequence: TGTGCCAGCAGCTCACGGACTAGCGCGAACACCGGGGAGCTGTTTTTT. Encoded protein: CASSSRTSANTGELFF.

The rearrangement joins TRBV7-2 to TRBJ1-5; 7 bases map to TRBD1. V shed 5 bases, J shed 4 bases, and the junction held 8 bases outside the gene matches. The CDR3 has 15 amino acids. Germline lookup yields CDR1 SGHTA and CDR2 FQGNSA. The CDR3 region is CASSVVTGANQPQHF. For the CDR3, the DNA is TGTGCCAGCAGCGTGGTTACAGGGGCGAATCAGCCCCAGCATTTT.

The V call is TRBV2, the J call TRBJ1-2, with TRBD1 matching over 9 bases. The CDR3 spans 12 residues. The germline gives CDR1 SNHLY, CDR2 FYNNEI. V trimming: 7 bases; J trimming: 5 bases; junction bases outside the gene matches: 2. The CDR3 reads CASKDRGYGYTF. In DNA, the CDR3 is TGTGCCAGCAAAGACAGGGGGTATGGCTACACCTTC.

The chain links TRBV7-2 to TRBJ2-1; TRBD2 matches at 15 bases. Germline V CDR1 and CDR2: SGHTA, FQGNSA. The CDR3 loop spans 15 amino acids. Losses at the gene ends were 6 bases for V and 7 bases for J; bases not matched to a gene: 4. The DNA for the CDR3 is TGTGCCAGCAGGGCCGGGACTAGCGGGAGGAATGAGCAGTTCTTC. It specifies CASRAGTSGRNEQFF.

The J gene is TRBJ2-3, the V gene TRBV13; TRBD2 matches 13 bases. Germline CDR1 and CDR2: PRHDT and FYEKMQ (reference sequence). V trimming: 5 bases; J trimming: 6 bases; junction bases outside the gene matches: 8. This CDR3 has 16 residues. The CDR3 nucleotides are TGTGCCAGCAGCGTACGACTAGCGGGGGGTGGTGATACGCAGTATTTT. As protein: CASSVRLAGGGDTQYF.

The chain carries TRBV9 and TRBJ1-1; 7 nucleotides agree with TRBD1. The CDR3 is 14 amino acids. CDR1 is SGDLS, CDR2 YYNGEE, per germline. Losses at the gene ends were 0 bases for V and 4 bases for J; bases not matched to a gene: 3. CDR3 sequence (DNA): TGTGCCAGCAGCGTAGGAGGGGGCCTCACTGAAGCTTTCTTT. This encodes CASSVGGGLTEAFF.

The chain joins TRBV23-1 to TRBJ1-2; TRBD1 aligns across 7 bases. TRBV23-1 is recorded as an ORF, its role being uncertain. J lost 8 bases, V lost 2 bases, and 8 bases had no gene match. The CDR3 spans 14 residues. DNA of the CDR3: TGCGCCAGCAGTCAAGAGGAGGGGGCGCGAGGCTACACCTTC. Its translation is CASSQEEGARGYTF.

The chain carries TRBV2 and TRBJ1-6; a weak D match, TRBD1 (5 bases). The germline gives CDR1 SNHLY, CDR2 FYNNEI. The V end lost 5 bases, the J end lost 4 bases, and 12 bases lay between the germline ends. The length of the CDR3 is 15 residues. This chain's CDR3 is CASSWQGPYNSPLHF. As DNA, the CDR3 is TGTGCCAGCAGTTGGCAGGGCCCATATAATTCACCCCTCCACTTT.